The 6 T cell receptor beta chains below come from one sample, sequenced in a study of Ad26.COV2.S vaccination and SARS-CoV-2 variants (dated by TCRdb to 2020 to 2022). Library construction relied on the immunoSEQ multiplex PCR assay. TCRdb provides this immuneACCESS table in a form limited to in-frame rearrangements. Some clones are lacking; in checked studies, under half of them reflect an unresolved V gene, and why the rest are absent is not known. Within this sample are around 300,000 clones, with approximately 90% of them counted one time only. Approximately 5.9% of the sample is taken by the ten largest. Explained via the paper, the treatment or condition label denotes: some 20 received Ad26.COV2.S at low or high dose, single or two shots; 5 received placebo; per-sample allocation not given. Repertoires of vaccine and placebo recipients were sequenced from samples taken on day 63 after the first injection.

The sample consisted of peripheral blood, taken in a trial of Ad26.COV2.S vaccine versus placebo. The origin of the receptors is a person aged 18 to 65 who received the Ad26.COV2.S COVID-19 vaccine or a placebo.

The chain is built from TRBV6-5 and TRBJ2-1; 9 positions agree with TRBD2. CDR1 is MNHEY and CDR2 is SVGAGI in the germline V gene. This CDR3 is 14 amino acids long. The V gene end was trimmed by 4 bases and the J gene end by 6 bases; junction bases not matched to a gene: 4. The CDR3: CASSLAGAVNEQFF. The CDR3 DNA follows: TGTGCCAGCAGTTTAGCGGGAGCAGTCAATGAGCAGTTCTTC.

The chain links TRBV15 to TRBJ2-5; 7 bases are a match to TRBD1. The CDR3 sequence is 15 residues long. J was trimmed by 0 bases and V by 4 bases; bases with no gene match: 5. From germline, CDR1 is LNHNV and CDR2 YYDKDF (reference sequence). The chain's CDR3 is CATSTRQGYQETQYF. In DNA, the CDR3 is TGTGCCACCAGCACCCGACAGGGTTACCAAGAGACCCAGTACTTC.

V usage is TRBV6-5 and J usage is TRBJ2-3; D is perhaps TRBD1 or TRBD2 (7 bases each). Trimming left V 2 bases short and J 4 bases short, with 16 bases between. The CDR3 is made up of 16 amino acids. CDR1 and CDR2 from the germline V gene are MNHEY and SVGAGI. The CDR3 coding sequence is TGTGCCAGCAGTTACCGCAGGGGGGAGGGCGCAGATACGCAGTATTTT. The encoded protein is CASSYRRGEGADTQYF.

The chain joins TRBV4-3 to TRBJ1-2; the D is unclear. In germline, CDR1 is LGHNA, CDR2 YSLEER. This CDR3 is built from 14 residues. The V end lost 4 bases, the J end lost 4 bases, and 13 bases lay between the germline ends. The CDR3 DNA follows: TGCGCCAGCAGCCGTCCTGGGGTGCCCTATGGCTACACCTTC. This sequence encodes CASSRPGVPYGYTF.

The V call is TRBV2, the J call TRBJ2-3; the D is unclear. The CDR3 is 12 residues long. CDR1 and CDR2 (germline): SNHLY, FYNNEI. The V end was cut by 7 bases, the J end by 5 bases, with 10 bases between. The CDR3 sequence is CASKALGDTQYF. CDR3 in DNA: TGTGCCAGCAAAGCGCTAGGAGATACGCAGTATTTT.

The V gene is TRBV28, the J gene TRBJ1-5; no reliable D call. V lost 1 base, J lost 7 bases, and 14 bases lay in between. Germline CDR1 reads MDHEN; CDR2 reads SYDVKM. CDR3 length: 15 residues. The CDR3 region is CASSLLPPSGQPQHF. The CDR3 nucleotides read TGTGCCAGCAGTTTATTGCCACCGTCAGGACAGCCCCAGCATTTT.